The 25 T cell receptor beta chains below were found in one sample sequenced in a study of OX40 agonist ivuxolimab in advanced cancers. Assay used: immunoSEQ multiplex PCR; TCRdb lists only in-frame clones, some missing. The sample has more than 40,000 clones; 80% to 90% are singletons. Sequenced here: CD4+ or CD8+ T cells sorted from blood, sampled in a trial of the OX40 agonist ivuxolimab. The receptors derive from an adult with an advanced solid tumor such as melanoma, head and neck, liver or kidney cancer.

The gene calls are TRBV9 and TRBJ1-2, with 8 nucleotides matching TRBD1. In germline, CDR1 is SGDLS, CDR2 YYNGEE. The CDR3 spans 15 residues. The V gene end was trimmed by 4 bases and the J gene end by 4 bases; junction bases not matched to a gene: 9. In nucleotides, the CDR3 is TGTGCCAGCAGCCCAGGACAGGGCAAGAGCTATGGCTACACCTTC. Translated: CASSPGQGKSYGYTF.

This clone was detected only once. The J gene is TRBJ2-2, the V gene TRBV9, with 14 bases matching TRBD2. In germline, CDR1 is SGDLS, CDR2 YYNGEE. The CDR3 contains 18 residues. V dropped 2 bases and J dropped 7; count of bases not matched to a gene: 10. The CDR3 spells CASSVRIGLAGGIGELFF. In DNA form, the CDR3 reads TGTGCCAGCAGCGTCCGCATAGGACTAGCGGGAGGAATCGGGGAGCTGTTTTTT.

The chain carries TRBV5-4 and TRBJ2-7; D is ambiguous. V was cut by 0 bases and J by 0 bases, with 10 bases left in between. Germline V lookup: CDR1 SGHNT, CDR2 YYREEE (reference sequence). The CDR3 covers 15 residues. The CDR3 is CASSLDQASSYEQYF. In DNA form, the CDR3 reads TGTGCCAGCAGCTTGGATCAGGCCAGCTCCTACGAGCAGTACTTC.

Only a few counts were recorded for this clone. The gene calls are TRBV28 and TRBJ2-7; D is perhaps TRBD1 (5 bases). Germline CDR1 and CDR2: MDHEN and SYDVKM. The germline V and J ends were trimmed by 5 bases and 2 bases, with 13 bases remaining between them. The CDR3 sequence is 14 residues long. The CDR3 sequence: CASSLSTATYEQYF. CDR3 nucleotides: TGTGCCAGCAGTCTCTCGACAGCAACCTACGAGCAGTACTTC.

The rearrangement joins TRBV11-3 to TRBJ2-7, with a tentative D call TRBD2 (6 bases). This CDR3 is 16 amino acids long. Per germline, CDR1 SGHNT and CDR2 YENEEA. V was cut by 5 bases and J by 3 bases, with 20 bases left in between. The CDR3 loop is CASSTSTRRADYEQYF. The CDR3 DNA reads as TGTGCCAGCAGCACATCAACCCGGAGGGCCGACTACGAGCAGTACTTC.

The gene calls are TRBV6-6 and TRBJ2-1, with 7 positions matching TRBD2. Germline CDR1 MNHNY, CDR2 SVGAGI (reference sequence). This CDR3 has 15 amino acids. V shed 5 bases and J 5 bases; nucleotides not matched to a gene: 9. CDR3 protein: CASSTSLGGDNEQFF. The CDR3, as DNA: TGTGCCAGCAGTACCAGCTTGGGGGGGGACAATGAGCAGTTCTTC.

The rearrangement joins TRBV7-9 to TRBJ1-1; no clear D. CDR1 SEHNR and CDR2 FQNEAQ come from the germline V gene (reference sequence). The CDR3 sequence is 18 residues long. Trimming stripped 5 bases from V and 3 bases from J, with 25 bases between. The CDR3 sequence: CASSDRLVGVRSDTEAFF. The CDR3 nucleotides read TGTGCCAGCAGCGACCGTTTGGTAGGCGTGAGGAGTGACACTGAAGCTTTCTTT. The full variable domain, completed using reference TRBV7-9 and TRBJ1-1, is DTGVSQNPRHKITKRGQNVTFRCDPISEHNRLYWYRQTLGQGPEFLTYFQNEAQLEKSRLLSDRFSAERPKGSFSTLEIQRTEQGDSAMYLCASSDRLVGVRSDTEAFFGQGTRLTVV.

The chain has TRBV5-1 and TRBJ2-7, with D unresolved. The germline V gene encodes CDR1 SGHRS and CDR2 YFSETQ. V was clipped by 2 bases and J by 5 bases, with 11 bases between them. There are 13 residues in the CDR3. The CDR3 region has the DNA TGCGCCAGCAGCTTAAGTTGGGGTGACGAGCAGTACTTC. Amino acid sequence: CASSLSWGDEQYF.

This clone was picked up one time. The chain recombines TRBV4-2 with TRBJ2-5; D is perhaps TRBD2 (5 bases). The V end was cut by 4 bases, the J end by 7 bases, with 16 bases between. Germline V gene sequence: CDR1 LGHNA, CDR2 YNFKEQ. CDR3 length: 14 amino acids. The CDR3 reads CASSLISGEGTQYF. The CDR3 DNA sequence: TGTGCCAGCAGCCTGATCAGCGGAGAGGGGACCCAGTACTTC.

In this sample, this clone turned up once. The chain carries TRBV9 and TRBJ2-5, with 9 bases that match TRBD2. The junction had 4 bases not matched to a gene; V was cut back by 0 bases and J by 1 base. This CDR3 region has 16 residues. The germline CDR1 and CDR2 sequences are SGDLS and YYNGEE. CDR3: CASSVGIAGAQETQYF. The DNA of the CDR3 is TGTGCCAGCAGCGTAGGAATAGCGGGAGCCCAAGAGACCCAGTACTTC.

This clone showed up just once. This rearrangement joins TRBV2 to TRBJ2-7, with D tentatively TRBD1 (6 bases). V dropped 4 bases and J dropped 1 base, with 11 bases sitting between them. The germline V gene encodes CDR1 SNHLY and CDR2 FYNNEI. The CDR3 is made up of 14 amino acids. The CDR3 DNA sequence: TGTGCCAGCAGTGGGGGGACATTTTCCTACGAGCAGTACTTC. As protein: CASSGGTFSYEQYF.

A word on this clone: An end of the junction differs from the germline gene, which may be a read error. The rearrangement joins TRBV12-5 to TRBJ2-7, with D possibly matching TRBD1 (6 bases). The CDR3 length is 14 residues. Germline CDR1 LGHNT, CDR2 FRNRAP. CDR3 nucleotide sequence: TGTGCTAGTGTCCCCCCGGGACACTACTACGGGCAGTACTTC. Protein product: CASVPPGHYYGQYF.

The V gene is TRBV18, the J gene TRBJ2-4, with D perhaps matching TRBD2 (6 bases). The germline CDR1 and CDR2 sequences are KGHSH and LQKENI. V was shortened by 2 bases and J by 6 bases, with 23 bases between the two germline ends. The CDR3 length is 18 residues. The CDR3 loop is CASSPNGHGGISGNIQYF. The CDR3, as DNA: TGTGCCAGCTCACCAAATGGACACGGGGGAATCTCAGGAAACATTCAGTACTTC.

CDR3 sequence (DNA): TGTGCCAGCAGTGATCCGGGACAAGACTCTGGAAACACCATATATTTT. It translates to CASSDPGQDSGNTIYF. The chain joins TRBV2 to TRBJ1-3; D perhaps matches TRBD1 (6 bases). V was trimmed by 3 bases and J by 0 bases, leaving 12 bases between them. Looked up from germline, CDR1 is SNHLY and CDR2 is FYNNEI. This CDR3 spans 16 amino acids.

V usage is TRBV6-1 and J usage is TRBJ1-6, with 9 nucleotides matching TRBD1. There are 16 residues in the CDR3. With 3 bases clipped from V and 3 bases from J, the junction kept 3 bases outside the gene matches. The germline CDR1 and CDR2 sequences are MNHNS and SASEGT. The chain's CDR3 is CASSEDRGYYNSPLHF. The DNA for the CDR3 is TGTGCCAGCAGTGAGGACAGGGGATACTATAATTCACCCCTCCACTTT.

The J gene is TRBJ1-3, the V gene TRBV28; 9 nucleotides agree with TRBD1. The CDR3 runs to 15 residues. The germline gives CDR1 MDHEN, CDR2 SYDVKM. J gave up 4 bases and V 2 bases, and 3 bases lay outside the gene matches. CDR3 in amino acids: CASSLPGTGGNTIYF. The DNA of the CDR3 is TGTGCCAGCAGTTTACCCGGGACAGGGGGAAACACCATATATTTT.

This chain connects TRBV4-1 to TRBJ2-7; no clear D. Germline values: CDR1 MGHRA, CDR2 YSYEKL. The CDR3 covers 15 residues. Trimming removed 0 bases at V and 1 base at J, with 10 bases between. The CDR3 nucleotides read TGCGCCAGCAGCCAAGATCCTCGTCAGTCCTACGAGCAGTACTTC. Translating gives CASSQDPRQSYEQYF.

This clone has a handful of counts. The chain's CDR3 is CASRTGDNQPQHF. The CDR3, as DNA: TGTGCCAGTAGGACAGGGGACAATCAGCCCCAGCATTTT. V is TRBV19 and J is TRBJ1-5; TRBD1 agrees at 8 bases. The CDR3 totals 13 residues. The germline gives CDR1 LNHDA, CDR2 SQIVND (reference sequence). The ends lost 6 bases at V and 3 bases at J; junction bases unmatched: 1.

This clone appeared a few times. This chain joins TRBV19 and TRBJ1-5, with D unresolved. This CDR3 region has 14 residues. From germline, CDR1 is LNHDA and CDR2 SQIVND (reference sequence). Trimming left V 6 bases short and J 2 bases short, with 11 bases between. CDR3 protein: CASRALRRNQPQHF. The CDR3 region has the DNA TGTGCCAGTAGGGCTCTACGCCGCAATCAGCCCCAGCATTTT. The full variable domain, rest sourced from reference TRBV19 and TRBJ1-5, is DGGITQSPKYLFRKEGQNVTLSCEQNLNHDAMYWYRQDPGQGLRLIYYSQIVNDFQKGDIAEGYSVSREKKESFPLTVTSAQKNPTAFYLCASRALRRNQPQHFGDGTRLSIL.

CDR3 DNA: TGTGCCAGCAGCTTATCGTCTTCACCCCTCCACTTT. It is translated as CASSLSSSPLHF. This chain links TRBV7-9 with TRBJ1-6, with D unclear. The V and J ends lost 2 bases and 9 bases respectively, with 5 bases between them. From germline, CDR1 is SEHNR and CDR2 FQNEAQ (reference sequence). The CDR3 length is 12 residues. Full variable domain (outside the CDR3, taken from reference TRBV7-9 and TRBJ1-6): DTGVSQNPRHKITKRGQNVTFRCDPISEHNRLYWYRQTLGQGPEFLTYFQNEAQLEKSRLLSDRFSAERPKGSFSTLEIQRTEQGDSAMYLCASSLSSSPLHFGNGTRLTVT.

The chain carries TRBV30 and TRBJ2-2, with 9 bases identical to TRBD2. This CDR3 comprises 17 residues. J was trimmed by 1 base and V by 3 bases; bases with no gene match: 9. Per germline, CDR1 GTSNPN and CDR2 SVGIG (reference sequence). The chain's CDR3 is CAWRWDAGGRNTGELFF. In nucleotides, the CDR3 is TGTGCCTGGAGATGGGATGCGGGGGGGAGGAACACCGGGGAGCTGTTTTTT.

The CDR3 spells CASSQATSFSEQFF. In nucleotides, the CDR3 is TGTGCCAGCAGCCAAGCGACTAGTTTTAGTGAGCAGTTCTTC. The V gene is TRBV14, the J gene TRBJ2-1, with D perhaps matching TRBD2 (6 bases). V was trimmed by 1 base and J by 9 bases, leaving 13 bases between them. The CDR3 totals 14 residues. Looked up from germline, CDR1 is SGHDN and CDR2 is FVKESK.

This clone was counted between two and nine times. The J gene is TRBJ1-5, the V gene TRBV28, with D maybe TRBD1 (5 bases). Germline CDR1 and CDR2: MDHEN and SYDVKM. There are 12 residues in the CDR3. V shed 7 bases and J shed 7 bases, with 11 bases lying between them. The CDR3 nucleotides read TGTGCCAGCACGGGGGAGATCCAGCCCCAGCATTTT. It translates to CASTGEIQPQHF.

CDR3 sequence reads: CASSDGRNTDTQYF. The CDR3 coding sequence is TGTGCCAGCAGTGATGGACGGAACACAGATACGCAGTATTTT. The chain joins TRBV2 to TRBJ2-3; D gene unclear. The CDR3 consists of 14 residues. V was cut by 3 bases and J by 2 bases, with 9 bases left in between. CDR1 is SNHLY and CDR2 is FYNNEI in the germline V gene.

The chain links TRBV12-5 to TRBJ1-4; D gene ambiguous. Trimming pared 6 bases from V and 8 bases from J, leaving 16 bases between. In germline, CDR1 is LGHNT, CDR2 FRNRAP. The CDR3 is 14 residues long. The CDR3 sequence is CASGLGLMGEKLFF. Here the CDR3 DNA reads TGTGCTAGTGGCCTTGGACTCATGGGGGAAAAACTGTTTTTT.